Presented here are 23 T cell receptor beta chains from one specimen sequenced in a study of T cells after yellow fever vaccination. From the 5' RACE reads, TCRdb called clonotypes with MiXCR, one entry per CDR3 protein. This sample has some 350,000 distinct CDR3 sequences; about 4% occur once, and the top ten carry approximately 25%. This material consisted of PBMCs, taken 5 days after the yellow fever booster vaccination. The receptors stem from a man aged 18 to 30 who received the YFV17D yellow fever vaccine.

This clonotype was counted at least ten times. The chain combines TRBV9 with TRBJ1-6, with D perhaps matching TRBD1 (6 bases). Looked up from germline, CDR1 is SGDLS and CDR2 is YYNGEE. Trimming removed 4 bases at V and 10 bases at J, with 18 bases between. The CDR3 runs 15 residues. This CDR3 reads CASSSGVGLGSPLHF. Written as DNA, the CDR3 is TGTGCCAGCAGCTCAGGGGTAGGGCTAGGGTCACCCCTCCACTTT. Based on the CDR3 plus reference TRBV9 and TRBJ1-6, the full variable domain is DSGVTQTPKHLITATGQRVTLRCSPRSGDLSVYWYQQSLDQGLQFLIQYYNGEERAKGNILERFSAQQFPDLHSELNLSSLELGDSALYFCASSSGVGLGSPLHFGNGTRLTVT.

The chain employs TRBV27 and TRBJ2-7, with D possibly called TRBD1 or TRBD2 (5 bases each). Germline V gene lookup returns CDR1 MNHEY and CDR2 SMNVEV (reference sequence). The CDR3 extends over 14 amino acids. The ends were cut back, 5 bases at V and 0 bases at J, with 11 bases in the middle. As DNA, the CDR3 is TGTGCCAGCAGTACCGCAGGGAGCTCCTACGAGCAGTACTTC. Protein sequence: CASSTAGSSYEQYF.

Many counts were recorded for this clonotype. This CDR3 is CASSYGRAEAFF. The CDR3 DNA follows: TGTGCCAGCAGTTACGGGAGGGCTGAAGCTTTCTTT. The chain links TRBV6-2 or TRBV6-3 to TRBJ1-1; D gene unclear. Trimming pared 2 bases from V and 6 bases from J, leaving 7 bases between. This CDR3 comprises 12 residues. CDR1 is MNHEY, CDR2 SVGEGT, per germline.

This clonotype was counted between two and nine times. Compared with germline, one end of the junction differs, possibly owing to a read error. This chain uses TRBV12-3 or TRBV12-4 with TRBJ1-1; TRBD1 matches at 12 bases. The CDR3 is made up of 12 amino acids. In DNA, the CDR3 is TGTGCCAGCAGCCACGGGACAGGGGGCGGAGAGTTT. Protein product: CASSHGTGGGEF.

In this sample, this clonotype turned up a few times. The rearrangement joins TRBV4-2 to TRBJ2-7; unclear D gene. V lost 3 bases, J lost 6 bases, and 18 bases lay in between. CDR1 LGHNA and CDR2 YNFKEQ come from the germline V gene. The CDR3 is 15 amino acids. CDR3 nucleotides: TGTGCCAGCAGCCAGGCCACCGGGCCCCTTGTCGAGCAGTACTTC. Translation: CASSQATGPLVEQYF.

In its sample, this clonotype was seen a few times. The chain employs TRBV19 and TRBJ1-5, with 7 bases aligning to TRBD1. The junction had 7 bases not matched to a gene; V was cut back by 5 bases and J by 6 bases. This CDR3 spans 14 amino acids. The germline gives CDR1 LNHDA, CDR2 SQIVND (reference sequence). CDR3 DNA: TGTGCCAGTAGTGGGACAGCCATTACTCAGCCCCAGCATTTT. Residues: CASSGTAITQPQHF.

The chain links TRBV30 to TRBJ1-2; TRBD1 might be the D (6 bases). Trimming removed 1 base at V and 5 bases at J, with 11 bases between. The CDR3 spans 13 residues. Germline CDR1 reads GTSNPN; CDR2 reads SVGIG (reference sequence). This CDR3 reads CAWSDLGAYGYTF. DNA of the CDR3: TGTGCCTGGAGTGACTTGGGGGCTTATGGCTACACCTTC.

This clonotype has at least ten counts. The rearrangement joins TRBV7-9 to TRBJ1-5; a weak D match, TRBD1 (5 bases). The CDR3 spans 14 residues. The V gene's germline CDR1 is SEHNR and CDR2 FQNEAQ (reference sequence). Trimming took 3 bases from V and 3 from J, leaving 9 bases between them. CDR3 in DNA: TGTGCCAGCAGCTTGGGACCGGTCAATCAGCCCCAGCATTTT. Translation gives CASSLGPVNQPQHF.

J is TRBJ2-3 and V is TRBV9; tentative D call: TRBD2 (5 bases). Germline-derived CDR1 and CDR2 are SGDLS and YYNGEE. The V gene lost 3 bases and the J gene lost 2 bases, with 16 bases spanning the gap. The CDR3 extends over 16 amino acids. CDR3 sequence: CASSARTGSYTDTQYF. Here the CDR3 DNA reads TGTGCCAGCAGCGCTCGGACTGGATCATACACAGATACGCAGTATTTT.

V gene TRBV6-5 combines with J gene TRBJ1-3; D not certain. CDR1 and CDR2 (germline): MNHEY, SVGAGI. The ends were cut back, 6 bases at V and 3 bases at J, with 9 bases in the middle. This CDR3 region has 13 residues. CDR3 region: CASRTESGNTIYF. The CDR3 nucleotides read TGTGCCAGCAGAACAGAGAGTGGAAACACCATATATTTT.

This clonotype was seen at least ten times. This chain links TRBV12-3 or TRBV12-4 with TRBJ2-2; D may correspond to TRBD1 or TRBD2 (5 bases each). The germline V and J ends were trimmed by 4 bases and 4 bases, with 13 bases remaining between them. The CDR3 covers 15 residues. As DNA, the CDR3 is TGTGCCAGCAGTTCCTCCGGGACGTCCACCGGGGAGCTGTTTTTT. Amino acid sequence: CASSSSGTSTGELFF.

The CDR3 nucleotides are TGTGCCAGCAGCTTAGTGGCAGGGGAAGAGCAGTTCTTC. This codes for CASSLVAGEEQFF. The chain carries TRBV7-3 and TRBJ2-1; maybe TRBD1 (6 bases). This CDR3 region has 13 residues. V gave up 2 bases and J gave up 10 bases, with 12 bases separating them. CDR1 and CDR2 (germline): SGHTA, FQGTGA.

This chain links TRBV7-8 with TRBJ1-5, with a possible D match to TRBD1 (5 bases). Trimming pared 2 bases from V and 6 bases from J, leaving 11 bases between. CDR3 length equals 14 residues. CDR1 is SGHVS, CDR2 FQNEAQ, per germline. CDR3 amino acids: CASSLFGGVQPQHF. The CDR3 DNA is TGTGCCAGCAGCTTATTTGGGGGGGTTCAGCCCCAGCATTTT. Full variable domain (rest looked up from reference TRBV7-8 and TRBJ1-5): GAGVSQSPRYKVAKRGQDVALRCDPISGHVSLFWYQQALGQGPEFLTYFQNEAQLDKSGLPSDRFFAERPEGSVSTLKIQRTQQEDSAVYLCASSLFGGVQPQHFGDGTRLSIL.

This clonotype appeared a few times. The CDR3 loop reads CASRTAQETQYF. The CDR3 region has the DNA TGTGCCAGTAGGACAGCTCAAGAGACCCAGTACTTC. The chain recombines TRBV6-2 or TRBV6-3 with TRBJ2-5, with D perhaps matching TRBD1 (6 bases). Germline V gene data show CDR1 as MNHEY and CDR2 as SVGEGT. Between the trimmed V and J ends, which lost 9 bases and 2 bases, there was a span of 10 bases. The CDR3 is 12 amino acids.

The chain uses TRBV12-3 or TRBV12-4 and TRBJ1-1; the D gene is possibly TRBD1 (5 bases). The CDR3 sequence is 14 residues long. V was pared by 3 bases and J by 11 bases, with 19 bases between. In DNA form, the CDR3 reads TGTGCCAGCAGTTTGGGACTCCCGCCACTATCCGCTTTCTTT. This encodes CASSLGLPPLSAFF.

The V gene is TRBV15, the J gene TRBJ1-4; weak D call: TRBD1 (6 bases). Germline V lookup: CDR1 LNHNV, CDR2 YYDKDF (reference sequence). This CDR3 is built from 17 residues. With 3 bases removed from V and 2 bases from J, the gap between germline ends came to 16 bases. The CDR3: CATSRMTGYATNEKLFF. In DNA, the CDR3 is TGTGCCACCAGCAGGATGACAGGTTATGCTACTAATGAAAAACTGTTTTTT.

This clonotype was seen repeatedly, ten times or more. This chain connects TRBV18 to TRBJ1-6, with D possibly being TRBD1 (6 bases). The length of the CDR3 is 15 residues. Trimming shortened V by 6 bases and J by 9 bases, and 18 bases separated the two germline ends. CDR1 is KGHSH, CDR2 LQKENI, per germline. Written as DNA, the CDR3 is TGTGCCAGCTCGTGGCGGGACATTCAGAGTTCACCCCTCCACTTT. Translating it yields CASSWRDIQSSPLHF.

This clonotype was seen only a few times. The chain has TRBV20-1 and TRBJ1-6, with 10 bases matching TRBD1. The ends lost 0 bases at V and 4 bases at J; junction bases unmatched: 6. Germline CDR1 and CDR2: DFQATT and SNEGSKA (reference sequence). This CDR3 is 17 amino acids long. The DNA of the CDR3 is TGCAGTGCTAGAGACCCGGACAGGGGGTTTTATAATTCACCCCTCCACTTT. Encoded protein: CSARDPDRGFYNSPLHF.

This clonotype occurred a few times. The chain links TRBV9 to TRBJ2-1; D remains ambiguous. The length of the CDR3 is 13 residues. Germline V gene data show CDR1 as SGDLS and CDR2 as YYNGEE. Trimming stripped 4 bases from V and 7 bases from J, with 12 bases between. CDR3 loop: CASSPRSMNEQFF. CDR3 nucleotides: TGTGCCAGCAGCCCCCGATCGATGAATGAGCAGTTCTTC.

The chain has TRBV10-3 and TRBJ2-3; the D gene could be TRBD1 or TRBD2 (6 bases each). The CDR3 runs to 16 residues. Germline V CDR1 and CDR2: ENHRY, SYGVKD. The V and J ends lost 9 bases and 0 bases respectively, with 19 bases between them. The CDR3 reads CAMSTWGASSTDTQYF. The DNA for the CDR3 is TGTGCCATGTCTACCTGGGGGGCCTCTAGCACAGATACGCAGTATTTT.

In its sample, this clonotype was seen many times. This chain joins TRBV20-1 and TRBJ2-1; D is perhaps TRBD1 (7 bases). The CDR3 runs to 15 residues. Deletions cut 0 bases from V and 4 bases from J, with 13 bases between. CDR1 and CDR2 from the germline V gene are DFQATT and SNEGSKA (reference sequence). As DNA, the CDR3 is TGCAGTGCTAGAGATCGGAGGGGGCCTTACAATGAGCAGTTCTTC. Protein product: CSARDRRGPYNEQFF.

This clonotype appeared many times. This chain's CDR3 is CASSLGVSTDTQYF. CDR3 DNA: TGCGCCAGCAGCTTGGGAGTGAGCACAGATACGCAGTATTTT. This rearrangement joins TRBV5-1 to TRBJ2-3, with D unresolved. The germline gives CDR1 SGHRS, CDR2 YFSETQ. Trimming removed 0 bases from V and 0 bases from J, with 5 bases in between. The CDR3 contains 14 residues.

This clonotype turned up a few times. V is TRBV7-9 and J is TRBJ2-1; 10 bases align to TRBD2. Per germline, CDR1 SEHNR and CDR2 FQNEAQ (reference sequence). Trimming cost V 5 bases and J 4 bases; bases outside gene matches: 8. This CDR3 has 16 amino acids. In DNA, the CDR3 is TGTGCCAGCAGCCCCCGGAGGACTAGCGGTTACAATGAGCAGTTCTTC. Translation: CASSPRRTSGYNEQFF.